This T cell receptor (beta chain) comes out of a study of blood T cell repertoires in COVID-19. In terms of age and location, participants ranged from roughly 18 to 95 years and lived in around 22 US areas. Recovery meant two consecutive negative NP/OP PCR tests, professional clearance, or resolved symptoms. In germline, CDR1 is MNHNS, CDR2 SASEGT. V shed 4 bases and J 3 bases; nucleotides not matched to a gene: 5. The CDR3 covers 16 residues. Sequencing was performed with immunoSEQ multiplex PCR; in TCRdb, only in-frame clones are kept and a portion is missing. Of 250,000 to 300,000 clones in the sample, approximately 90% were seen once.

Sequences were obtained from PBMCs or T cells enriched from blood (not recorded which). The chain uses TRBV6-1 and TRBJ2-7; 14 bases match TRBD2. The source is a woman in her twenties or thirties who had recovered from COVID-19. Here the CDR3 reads CASSGGTSGRVYEQYF. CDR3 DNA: TGTGCCAGCAGTGGCGGGACTAGCGGGAGAGTCTACGAGCAGTACTTC.